Presented here are 2 T cell receptor beta chains from one specimen sequenced in a study of regulatory T cells in long-lasting Graves disease (dated by TCRdb to about 2021). Library method: multiplex PCR. This sample was sequenced with an Illumina HiSeq 4000. To build TCR beta libraries, CDR3 regions were amplified by Arm-PCR using iRepertoire HTBI primers. TCRdb reran the public reads through fastp at Q25 and MiXCR, keeping productive beta chains. For every CDR3 protein sequence, its rows merge into one entry that carries the most common genes and DNA. Present in this sample are just over 600,000 distinct CDR3 sequences, 16% of which were seen just once. The ten largest clones capture 15% to 20% of the sample. In the paper's terms, the time point label means: newly diagnosed GD, antithyroid drugs for less than 3 months. RNA was extracted from PBMCs in TRIzol for both TCR sequencing and RNA sequencing.

This same sample was also taken into another study, of T cells in Graves' hyperthyroidism and ophthalmopathy.

Sequencing was performed on peripheral blood mononuclear cells (PBMCs), taken at new diagnosis, from a patient treated with antithyroid drugs. The source is a woman younger than 45 with Graves disease. Donor details come from another sample of the same person, matched by shared clones.

The V call is TRBV9, the J call TRBJ1-4, with D possibly being TRBD1 (5 bases). The CDR3 contains 14 residues. Looked up from germline, CDR1 is SGDLS and CDR2 is YYNGEE. Trimming removed 2 bases at V and 7 bases at J, with 12 bases between. The CDR3 DNA sequence: TGTGCCAGCAGCGTTGGGCAGGGATCTGAAAAACTGTTTTTT. Amino acids: CASSVGQGSEKLFF.

The chain uses TRBV30 and TRBJ2-1; 8 nucleotides align to TRBD1. V lost 0 bases, J lost 1 base, and 2 bases stayed unmatched. CDR3 size: 15 residues. Germline CDR1 reads GTSNPN; CDR2 reads SVGIG (reference sequence). Here the CDR3 DNA reads TGTGCCTGGAGTGTACAGGGGGTGTCCTACAATGAGCAGTTCTTC. It specifies CAWSVQGVSYNEQFF.